The 30 T cell receptor beta chains below all came from one sample that was sequenced in a study of cytomegalovirus exposure and HLA in healthy donors. Primers included in the PCR were 60 Vbeta and 13 Jbeta primers. Libraries were prepared by immunoSEQ multiplex PCR; TCRdb keeps only in-frame clonotypes and omits some of them. The repertoire holds over 150,000 clones, with roughly 83% as singletons. Sequencing was carried out using PBMCs. Receptors were obtained from a man aged 25-45 years in good health and CMV-seropositive.

J is TRBJ2-7 and V is TRBV4-1, with D tentatively TRBD2 (7 bases). Germline V CDR1 and CDR2: MGHRA, YSYEKL. The germline V and J ends were trimmed by 4 bases and 10 bases, with 11 bases remaining between them. The CDR3 contains 11 residues. CDR3 sequence reads: CASSRGGSQYF. DNA of the CDR3: TGCGCCAGCAGCCGGGGGGGCTCTCAGTACTTC.

This chain uses TRBV20-1 with TRBJ1-2; perhaps TRBD1 as D (6 bases). This CDR3 has 11 residues. Germline-derived CDR1 and CDR2 are DFQATT and SNEGSKA (reference sequence). In nucleotides, the CDR3 is TGCAGCACGGGGGGGGCCTATGGCTACACCTTC. This codes for CSTGGAYGYTF.

The rearrangement uses TRBV4-2 and TRBJ2-1; 7 bases agree with TRBD2. V was pared by 0 bases and J by 8 bases, with 10 bases of the junction left unmatched. CDR3 length equals 16 residues. Germline CDR1 reads LGHNA; CDR2 reads YNFKEQ. CDR3 region: CASSQDSAGLGDEQFF. Written as DNA, the CDR3 is TGTGCCAGCAGCCAAGACTCAGCGGGATTAGGGGATGAGCAGTTCTTC.

This clone was seen only a few times. The chain combines TRBV30 with TRBJ2-1; 8 bases map to TRBD2. This CDR3 spans 16 amino acids. The germline CDR1 and CDR2 sequences are GTSNPN and SVGIG (reference sequence). J lost 6 bases, V lost 0 bases, and 10 bases had no gene match. The CDR3 sequence: CAWSVLLGLVVNEQFF. The CDR3 DNA reads as TGTGCCTGGAGTGTACTTCTGGGACTAGTCGTCAATGAGCAGTTCTTC.

The chain has TRBV4-3 and TRBJ1-1; 7 nucleotides agree with TRBD1. The V segment lost 0 bases and the J segment 3 bases; nucleotides outside the gene matches: 4. The CDR3 contains 15 residues. Germline CDR1 LGHNA, CDR2 YSLEER. The CDR3 region has the DNA TGCGCCAGCAGCCAAGAGGGTAGGGGGCACACTGAAGCTTTCTTT. This codes for CASSQEGRGHTEAFF.

The genes are TRBV7-6 and TRBJ2-2, with no clear D. Germline CDR1 reads SGHVS; CDR2 reads FNYEAQ. The CDR3 runs 13 residues. Trimming removed 2 bases from V and 2 bases from J, with 3 bases in between. The CDR3 DNA sequence: TGTGCCAGCAGCTTATCTAACACCGGGGAGCTGTTTTTT. Its protein product is CASSLSNTGELFF.

The V and J genes are TRBV5-4 and TRBJ1-1; 9 nucleotides agree with TRBD1. The CDR3 extends over 15 amino acids. The V gene end was trimmed by 5 bases and the J gene end by 5 bases; junction bases not matched to a gene: 10. Germline CDR1 and CDR2: SGHNT and YYREEE (reference sequence). The CDR3 nucleotides read TGTGCCAGCAGAAGTAAAACAGGGGGCGGAACTGAAGCTTTCTTT. Encoded protein: CASRSKTGGGTEAFF.

The chain links TRBV15 to TRBJ2-7; 11 nucleotides line up with TRBD2. Looked up from germline, CDR1 is LNHNV and CDR2 is YYDKDF (reference sequence). This CDR3 has 15 amino acids. V dropped 4 bases and J dropped 0; count of bases not matched to a gene: 2. CDR3 nucleotide sequence: TGTGCCACCAGCAAACTAGCGGGGGCCTCCTACGAGCAGTACTTC. It codes for CATSKLAGASYEQYF.

This clone was recorded once. This chain joins TRBV6-1 and TRBJ2-5; weak D call: TRBD1 (6 bases). V was shortened by 2 bases and J by 0 bases, with 13 bases between the two germline ends. Looked up from germline, CDR1 is MNHNS and CDR2 is SASEGT. CDR3 size: 16 residues. CDR3 region: CASSEQYRVYQETQYF. Here the CDR3 DNA reads TGTGCCAGCAGTGAACAGTACAGGGTGTACCAAGAGACCCAGTACTTC.

Concerning this clone: Other DNA variants within this sample encode the same CDR3. V and J are TRBV4-2 and TRBJ2-6; weak D call: TRBD2 (6 bases). This CDR3 spans 17 amino acids. Trimming pared 0 bases from V and 0 bases from J, leaving 9 bases between. From germline, CDR1 is LGHNA and CDR2 YNFKEQ. CDR3 bases: TGTGCCAGCAGCCAAGAAGGAGGGAGCTCTGGGGCCAACGTCCTGACTTTC. Translating it yields CASSQEGGSSGANVLTF.

This clone was seen more than once but under ten times. One end of the junction is discordant with germline, which a read error may explain. The V gene is TRBV19, the J gene TRBJ2-5; no definite D call. The CDR3 sequence is 10 residues long. The V gene's germline CDR1 is LNHDA and CDR2 SQIVND (reference sequence). The CDR3, as DNA: TGTGCCAGTAGTAGTGGCGGCCTGCACTTC. Translating gives CASSSGGLHF.

The chain is built from TRBV5-1 and TRBJ1-4; D is perhaps TRBD1 (6 bases). The CDR3 is made up of 15 amino acids. In germline, CDR1 is SGHRS, CDR2 YFSETQ. V lost 1 base and J lost 8, with 15 bases in between. CDR3 sequence reads: CASSLRGGVEEKLFF. CDR3 in DNA: TGCGCCAGCAGCTTGAGGGGGGGGGTAGAGGAAAAACTGTTTTTT.

The genes are TRBV30 and TRBJ1-1, with 9 nucleotides matching TRBD1. The CDR3 is 15 amino acids. V lost 1 base to trimming and J lost 5 bases; unmatched junction nucleotides: 8. CDR1 and CDR2 (germline): GTSNPN, SVGIG (reference sequence). The CDR3 bases are TGTGCCTGGAGTGATGGGACAGGGATGTGGACTGAAGCTTTCTTT. Its translation: CAWSDGTGMWTEAFF.

The genes are TRBV7-2 and TRBJ2-1; D gene uncertain. The germline V gene has CDR1 SGHTA and CDR2 FQGNSA. This CDR3 is 12 amino acids long. Trimming cost V 4 bases and J 9 bases, with 10 bases left between them. DNA of the CDR3: TGTGCCAGCAGCTGGGCTGTTCGTGAGCAGTTCTTC. Protein sequence: CASSWAVREQFF.

The chain links TRBV30 to TRBJ1-6; D is possibly TRBD1 (6 bases). The CDR3 spans 12 residues. V dropped 4 bases and J dropped 9 bases, with 10 bases sitting between them. The germline V gene has CDR1 GTSNPN and CDR2 SVGIG (reference sequence). In DNA form, the CDR3 reads TGTGCCTGGACAGGGGCTGGTTCACCCCTCCACTTT. Translating it yields CAWTGAGSPLHF.

V gene TRBV2 combines with J gene TRBJ1-5, with a weak D call TRBD1 (5 bases). V was pared by 9 bases and J by 4 bases, with 22 bases between. This CDR3 has 16 residues. From germline, CDR1 is SNHLY and CDR2 FYNNEI. The CDR3 DNA reads as TGTGCCAGTCGGAACAAAGCGGCTCGGGGGAATCAGCCCCAGCATTTT. The encoded protein is CASRNKAARGNQPQHF.

The V and J genes are TRBV25-1 and TRBJ1-1; the D gene is possibly TRBD1 (5 bases). The germline gives CDR1 MGHDK, CDR2 SYGVNS. CDR3 length equals 13 residues. V lost 4 bases, J lost 3 bases, and 9 bases lay in between. CDR3 nucleotides: TGTGCCAGCAGTGCCCCGACAGACACTGAAGCTTTCTTT. It translates to CASSAPTDTEAFF.

The J gene is TRBJ1-2, the V gene TRBV14; 9 bases match TRBD1. The CDR3 runs 17 residues. The V gene's germline CDR1 is SGHDN and CDR2 FVKESK. Losses at the gene ends were 4 bases for V and 7 bases for J; bases not matched to a gene: 16. CDR3: CASSLAGGTGILGGYTF. DNA for the CDR3: TGTGCCAGCAGCCTCGCCGGCGGGACAGGGATTCTCGGTGGCTACACCTTC.

This clone was counted only a few times. The identical CDR3 is also encoded by other nucleotide sequences in the sample. Here the CDR3 DNA reads TGTGCCAGCAGTGAATTAGCGGGAGGGCCAGATACGCAGTATTTT. It codes for CASSELAGGPDTQYF. The chain recombines TRBV6-1 with TRBJ2-3; 11 bases match TRBD2. This CDR3 has 15 amino acids. Germline V gives CDR1 MNHNS, CDR2 SASEGT. Trimming took 2 bases from V and 4 from J; bases not matched to a gene: 2.

The chain links TRBV5-8 to TRBJ2-2, with a weak D call TRBD2 (5 bases). Trimming removed 4 bases at V and 11 bases at J, with 21 bases between. Germline-derived CDR1 and CDR2 are SGHTS and YDEGEE. This CDR3 region has 15 residues. CDR3 residues: CASSAPAGIPAELFF. DNA of the CDR3: TGTGCCAGCAGCGCCCCGGCCGGGATCCCGGCCGAGCTGTTTTTT.

The V gene is TRBV29-1, the J gene TRBJ2-1; tentative D call: TRBD1 (6 bases). V lost 5 bases and J lost 6, with 11 bases in between. Germline values: CDR1 SQVTM, CDR2 ANQGSEA. The length of the CDR3 is 12 residues. The CDR3 sequence: CSVQQGINEQFF. CDR3 bases: TGCAGCGTTCAACAGGGTATCAATGAGCAGTTCTTC.

V and J are TRBV10-3 and TRBJ2-7; 7 nucleotides line up with TRBD2. Germline CDR1 and CDR2: ENHRY and SYGVKD. V lost 10 bases, J lost 3 bases, and 9 bases stayed unmatched. The CDR3 runs 13 residues. CDR3 sequence (DNA): TGTGCCACCTCACCTAGCGGCGGCTACGAGCAGTACTTC. Translating gives CATSPSGGYEQYF.

The V gene is TRBV28, the J gene TRBJ2-3, with 11 bases matching TRBD2. V lost 6 bases and J lost 2; bases outside the gene matches: 7. The CDR3 loop spans 16 amino acids. Germline CDR1 and CDR2: MDHEN and SYDVKM. CDR3 loop: CASSPGTSGSTDTQYF. In nucleotides, the CDR3 is TGTGCCAGCAGCCCTGGGACTAGCGGATCCACAGATACGCAGTATTTT.

The chain links TRBV7-8 to TRBJ1-4; 10 positions match TRBD1. V shed 3 bases, J shed 8 bases, and the junction held 3 bases outside the gene matches. The germline CDR1 and CDR2 sequences are SGHVS and FQNEAQ. The CDR3 is 14 residues long. CDR3 amino acids: CASSFDRGREKLFF. As DNA, the CDR3 is TGTGCCAGCAGCTTTGACAGGGGGCGGGAAAAACTGTTTTTT.

The chain has TRBV4-2 and TRBJ2-3; the D is unclear. The CDR3 covers 15 residues. Trimming took off 0 bases at V and 4 bases at J, with 11 bases between the two ends. Germline lookup yields CDR1 LGHNA and CDR2 YNFKEQ. The CDR3 DNA sequence: TGTGCCAGCAGCCAAGATGGTAGCAGCCCAGATACGCAGTATTTT. Translating gives CASSQDGSSPDTQYF.

This chain connects TRBV19 to TRBJ1-1; TRBD1 matches 8 bases. V trimming: 5 bases; J trimming: 3 bases; junction bases outside the gene matches: 8. The CDR3 is 15 residues long. Germline loops: CDR1 LNHDA, CDR2 SQIVND (reference sequence). The CDR3 DNA reads TGTGCCAGTAGTGATCCAGGGGGCGCGGACACTGAAGCTTTCTTT. Its protein product is CASSDPGGADTEAFF.

This clone was detected only a few times. The chain employs TRBV27 and TRBJ2-7; 8 bases line up with TRBD1. Per germline, CDR1 MNHEY and CDR2 SMNVEV (reference sequence). With V trimmed by 6 bases and J by 7 bases, 8 bases remained unmatched. CDR3 length: 13 residues. The chain's CDR3 is CASRYSGGNEQYF. The DNA of the CDR3 is TGTGCCAGCAGATATTCAGGGGGCAATGAGCAGTACTTC.

This chain connects TRBV6-1 to TRBJ1-2; tentative D call: TRBD1 (6 bases). In germline, CDR1 is MNHNS, CDR2 SASEGT. This CDR3 comprises 16 residues. The V end lost 1 base, the J end lost 8 bases, and 20 bases lay between the germline ends. The CDR3 loop is CASSEEGRGMVYGYTF. Written as DNA, the CDR3 is TGTGCCAGCAGTGAAGAGGGCAGGGGAATGGTTTACGGCTACACCTTC.

This clone occurred once. The chain uses TRBV27 and TRBJ1-5; TRBD1 is a possible D gene (6 bases). Germline CDR1 MNHEY, CDR2 SMNVEV (reference sequence). With 5 bases removed from V and 4 bases from J, the gap between germline ends came to 9 bases. The length of the CDR3 is 13 residues. The CDR3 spells CASSNRVNQPQHF. Here the CDR3 DNA reads TGTGCCAGCAGTAACAGGGTTAATCAGCCCCAGCATTTT.

The rearrangement uses TRBV30 and TRBJ2-5; D gene unclear. Trimming took off 5 bases at V and 2 bases at J, with 12 bases between the two ends. CDR1 GTSNPN and CDR2 SVGIG come from the germline V gene (reference sequence). CDR3 size: 13 residues. CDR3 sequence reads: CAWCLPVQETQYF. The CDR3 DNA follows: TGTGCCTGGTGCCTCCCAGTACAAGAGACCCAGTACTTC. Complete variable domain (other parts from reference TRBV30 and TRBJ2-5): SQTIHQWPATLVQPVGSPLSLECTVEGTSNPNLYWYRQAAGRGLQLLFYSVGIGQISSEVPQNLSASRPQDRQFILSSKKLLLSDSGFYLCAWCLPVQETQYFGPGTRLLVL.